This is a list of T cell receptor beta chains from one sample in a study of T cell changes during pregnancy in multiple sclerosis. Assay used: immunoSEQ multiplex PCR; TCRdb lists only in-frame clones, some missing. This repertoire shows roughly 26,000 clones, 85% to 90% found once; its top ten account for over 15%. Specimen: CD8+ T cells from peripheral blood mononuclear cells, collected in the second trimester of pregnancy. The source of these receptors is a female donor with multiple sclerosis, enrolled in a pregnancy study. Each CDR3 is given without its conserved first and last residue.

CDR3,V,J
ASSPEAYNEQF,TRBV7-2,TRBJ2-1
ASSVPGANTEAF,TRBV5-4,TRBJ1-1
ASSQGLDTDTQY,TRBV4-2,TRBJ2-3
ASSSGYSSTDTQY,TRBV7-9,TRBJ2-3
ASSQEEWREDKNNEQF,TRBV4-2,TRBJ2-1
ASSFEEAYGYT,TRBV28,TRBJ1-2
ASSWELFGYNEQF,TRBV7-2,TRBJ2-1
ASSSGKLGLVNYGYT,TRBV2,TRBJ1-2
ASSPSAWEQF,TRBV7-9,TRBJ2-1
ASRDQGASNEQF,TRBV6-1,TRBJ2-1
ASSFQGKTLQETQY,TRBV9,TRBJ2-5
ASSLSLGAGELF,TRBV7-9,TRBJ2-2
ASSYSKAEETQY,TRBV6-5,TRBJ2-5
ASSQPGLAGMTDADTQY,TRBV4-2,TRBJ2-3
ASSWEFGFEQF,TRBV27,TRBJ2-1
ASSYGQGREQY,TRBV6-5,TRBJ2-5
ASSSGNNSPLH,TRBV27,TRBJ1-6
ASSLSGDKGEQF,TRBV7-9,TRBJ2-1
ASSFGGNTEAF,TRBV27,TRBJ1-1
ASSRKLTRNVLT,TRBV11-3,TRBJ2-6
ASSHIAGTGAEKLF,TRBV4-3,TRBJ1-4
ASSPGQGAYEQY,TRBV19,TRBJ2-7
ASSFLAGVETQY,TRBV5-8,TRBJ2-5
ASSIERTGTYEQY,TRBV19,TRBJ2-7
ASRGTGNYEQY,TRBV28,TRBJ2-7
ASSEGGLAGDEQY,TRBV6-1,TRBJ2-7
ASSLGRGINTEAF,TRBV9,TRBJ1-1
ASSFFAGGNEQY,TRBV28,TRBJ2-7
ASSRSWNEQY,TRBV14,TRBJ2-7
ASSTGQQETQY,TRBV5-1,TRBJ2-5
ASSSLAGGYNEQF,TRBV6-1,TRBJ2-1
ASNPGLYNQPQH,TRBV19,TRBJ1-5
ASSILAGNEQF,TRBV19,TRBJ2-1
ASRRLRGANQPQH,TRBV6-5,TRBJ1-5
ASSAGTGLDEQY,TRBV5-1,TRBJ2-7
ASSTGTSAVEQY,TRBV6-6,TRBJ2-7
ASSLSRGSYEQY,TRBV5-4,TRBJ2-7
ASSPEHRVYEAEQY,TRBV9,TRBJ2-7
ASKVLGGQIYGYT,TRBV28,TRBJ1-2
ASSEARGLWTEAF,TRBV6-1,TRBJ1-1
ASSQEPGQITDTQY,TRBV4-2,TRBJ2-3
ASSSSGLPGY,TRBV7-2,TRBJ2-3
ASSPTPGLAGTDTQY,TRBV28,TRBJ2-3